The sequence of this TCR beta chain was determined in a study of blood T cell repertoires in COVID-19. Study details: Sample material is recorded as cDNA or gDNA derived from T cells, B-cell-depleted T cells, or PBMCs.

The CDR3 length is 15 residues. Between the trimmed V and J ends, which lost 1 base and 5 bases, there was a span of 14 bases. Germline CDR1 MNHEY, CDR2 SMNVEV (reference sequence). TCRdb keeps only in-frame clones here, not all; method: immunoSEQ multiplex PCR. The sample carries roughly 150,000 clones, 85% to 90% recorded once. The TCR sequence derives from a woman aged 40 to 50 with acute or convalescent COVID-19. Source material: peripheral blood. The chain couples TRBV27 to TRBJ1-1; D remains unclear. The CDR3 spells CASSLLRTGETEAFF. CDR3 nucleotide sequence: TGTGCCAGCAGTTTATTACGTACCGGGGAAACTGAAGCTTTCTTT.